The 22 T cell receptor beta chains reported below all come from one sample, sequenced in a study of T cells in Graves' hyperthyroidism and ophthalmopathy. TCR beta CDR3 regions were amplified from RNA. The TCR CDR3 first-round RT-PCR relied on the HTBI primer set. TCRdb itself ran the multiplex PCR reads through MiXCR, one entry per CDR3 protein. The table lists approximately 600,000 distinct CDR3 sequences, 11% to 15% of them singletons. The sequenced sample consisted of blood. Receptors originate from a woman in her 30s with Graves' hyperthyroidism that later progressed to Graves' ophthalmopathy.

As for this clonotype: A read error is possible here, since a much larger clone lies one base away. The V call is TRBV20-1, the J call TRBJ1-5; no clear D. The CDR3 has 13 residues. Germline CDR1 and CDR2: DFQATT and SNEGSKA (reference sequence). The CDR3 bases are TGCAGTCCCTACGCACCCGGCAATCAGCCCAAGCATTTT. It yields the protein CSPYAPGNQPKHF.

The table lists this clonotype with many counts. The chain couples TRBV30 to TRBJ2-7; 12 positions match TRBD2. V shed 5 bases, J shed 2 bases, and the junction held 4 bases outside the gene matches. The CDR3 spans 14 residues. Per the germline V gene, CDR1 is GTSNPN and CDR2 is SVGIG (reference sequence). CDR3 amino acids: CAWSTSGRPYEQYF. The CDR3 DNA reads as TGTGCCTGGTCCACTAGCGGGAGGCCCTACGAGCAGTACTTC.

The rearrangement uses TRBV19 and TRBJ1-1; D gene ambiguous. V lost 5 bases and J lost 3, with 13 bases in between. Per germline, CDR1 LNHDA and CDR2 SQIVND (reference sequence). This CDR3 has 14 amino acids. CDR3 nucleotides: TGTGCCAGTAGTGCAATAACAGAGGACACTGAAGCTTTCTTT. It specifies CASSAITEDTEAFF.

This clonotype was seen more than once but under ten times. Germline is not matched at one junction end, which may reflect a read error. This rearrangement joins TRBV13 to TRBJ1-1, with TRBD1 as a possible D gene (5 bases). In germline, CDR1 is PRHDT, CDR2 FYEKMQ (reference sequence). The CDR3 sequence is 14 residues long. The CDR3 sequence is CASSPLGGNTEAFF. CDR3 DNA: TGCGCCAGCAGCCCCTTGGGGGGGAACACTGAAGCTTTCTTT.

This clonotype was observed at least ten times. V usage is TRBV5-1 and J usage is TRBJ2-7; D tentatively reads TRBD1 or TRBD2 (5 bases each). V was clipped by 4 bases and J by 0 bases, with 11 bases between them. CDR3 length: 14 residues. CDR1 is SGHRS and CDR2 is YFSETQ in the germline V gene. CDR3 coding DNA: TGCGCCAGCAGCGGGGGTCTAGACTCCTACGAGCAGTACTTC. Translation: CASSGGLDSYEQYF.

Details on this clonotype: A much larger clonotype is one base distant, so this may be a read error. This rearrangement joins TRBV3-1 to TRBJ2-2; possible D gene TRBD1, 6 bases. V dropped 0 bases and J dropped 5 bases, with 10 bases sitting between them. CDR3 length equals 15 residues. CDR1 and CDR2 from the germline V gene are LGHDT and YNNKEL (reference sequence). The CDR3 here is CASSQDSGVTGELFF. The CDR3, as DNA: TGTGCCAGCAGCCAAGATTCAGGGGTGACCGGGGAGCTGTTTTTT.

V usage is TRBV5-1 and J usage is TRBJ2-2, with D possibly matching TRBD2 (6 bases). The CDR3 sequence is 16 residues long. Germline assignment: CDR1 SGHRS and CDR2 YFSETQ. Deletions cut 5 bases from V and 6 bases from J, with 20 bases between. The chain's CDR3 is CASRIQAGPSSGELFF. The CDR3, as DNA: TGCGCCAGCAGGATCCAAGCGGGTCCTTCCTCCGGGGAGCTGTTTTTT.

This clonotype has at least ten counts. This chain links TRBV20-1 with TRBJ1-3; D possibly corresponds to TRBD1 (6 bases). Trimming took 4 bases from V and 4 from J, leaving 14 bases between them. The CDR3 loop spans 14 amino acids. In germline, CDR1 is DFQATT, CDR2 SNEGSKA (reference sequence). CDR3 sequence reads: CSAKMGGQGNTIYF. DNA of the CDR3: TGCAGTGCTAAGATGGGGGGGCAAGGAAACACCATATATTTT.

The V gene is TRBV15, the J gene TRBJ2-1; 14 nucleotides align to TRBD2. Trimming at V came to 3 bases and at J to 10 bases, leaving 8 bases not matched to a gene. CDR3 length equals 16 residues. CDR1 LNHNV and CDR2 YYDKDF come from the germline V gene (reference sequence). The CDR3 sequence is CATSSGGLAGDWEQFF. The CDR3 DNA sequence: TGTGCCACCAGCAGTGGGGGACTAGCGGGAGATTGGGAGCAGTTCTTC.

The V gene is TRBV28, the J gene TRBJ2-3; D could derive from TRBD1 or TRBD2 (5 bases each). Deletions cut 4 bases from V and 8 bases from J, with 16 bases between. Germline CDR1 and CDR2: MDHEN and SYDVKM. The CDR3 runs 14 residues. The CDR3 DNA reads TGTGCCAGCAGTTCGGGACCAGGGACGGGTACGCAGTATTTT. Translating gives CASSSGPGTGTQYF.

This clonotype was recorded many times. V and J are TRBV11-2 and TRBJ2-3; 7 nucleotides align to TRBD1. The CDR3 spans 12 residues. Germline CDR1 reads SGHAT; CDR2 reads FQNNGV. Losses at the gene ends were 10 bases for V and 10 bases for J; bases not matched to a gene: 11. This CDR3 is CAILPTTGAQYF. The CDR3 nucleotides are TGTGCCATCCTACCGACTACAGGGGCGCAGTATTTT.

This clonotype came up a few times. The chain joins TRBV6-1 to TRBJ1-2; D remains ambiguous. The CDR3 extends over 11 amino acids. The germline gives CDR1 MNHNS, CDR2 SASEGT. Trimming cost V 5 bases and J 8 bases, with 9 bases left between them. In DNA, the CDR3 is TGTGCCAGCAGTTACGCAGGAGGCTACACCTTC. Amino acid sequence: CASSYAGGYTF.

Worth noting for this clonotype: A read error may explain this, as a much larger clone is one base away. This chain connects TRBV30 to TRBJ2-1; 7 bases line up with TRBD2. CDR1 is GTSNPN and CDR2 is SVGIG in the germline V gene (reference sequence). CDR3 length: 15 residues. The CDR3 here is CAWSFLGLGGNDQFF. The DNA of the CDR3 is TGTGCCTGGAGTTTCCTCGGACTAGGTGGGAATGATCAGTTCTTC.

This clonotype was counted many times. The chain carries TRBV12-3 or TRBV12-4 and TRBJ1-5; TRBD1 might be the D (6 bases). Trimming shortened V by 6 bases and J by 4 bases, and 16 bases separated the two germline ends. The length of the CDR3 is 15 residues. The CDR3 DNA is TGTGCCAGCAGCAACAGGGACCTCAGGAATCAGCCCCAGCATTTT. This encodes CASSNRDLRNQPQHF.

CDR3 DNA: TGTGCCAGCAGCGTAGCTGGTGTATCCTACAATGAGCAGTTCTTC. This sequence encodes CASSVAGVSYNEQFF. The chain carries TRBV9 and TRBJ2-1; D is undetermined. Germline V gene data show CDR1 as SGDLS and CDR2 as YYNGEE. The CDR3 runs to 15 residues. V was pared by 0 bases and J by 1 base, with 8 bases between.

V is TRBV9 and J is TRBJ2-3; D may match TRBD1 or TRBD2 (5 bases each). Trimming pared 2 bases from V and 6 bases from J, leaving 19 bases between. Germline V lookup: CDR1 SGDLS, CDR2 YYNGEE. The CDR3 totals 16 residues. The CDR3 sequence is CASSVGDGGRVDTQYF. CDR3 nucleotides: TGTGCCAGCAGCGTTGGGGACGGTGGACGTGTCGATACGCAGTATTTT.

There are many counts of this clonotype. The J gene is TRBJ2-1, the V gene TRBV20-1; D is undetermined. The CDR3 contains 15 residues. The germline V gene encodes CDR1 DFQATT and CDR2 SNEGSKA (reference sequence). Trimming removed 6 bases from V and 1 base from J, with 16 bases in between. The CDR3 reads CSAAPGRRSYNEQFF. As DNA, the CDR3 is TGCAGTGCAGCCCCGGGCCGACGGTCCTACAATGAGCAGTTCTTC.

Only one count was recorded for this clonotype. The V and J genes are TRBV20-1 and TRBJ1-2; weak D call: TRBD1 (6 bases). Per germline, CDR1 DFQATT and CDR2 SNEGSKA (reference sequence). The CDR3 sequence is 15 residues long. Trimming cost V 5 bases and J 4 bases, with 20 bases left between them. CDR3 in amino acids: CSAPQAGGEVYGYTF. For the CDR3, the DNA is TGCAGTGCTCCACAGGCGGGGGGCGAAGTCTATGGCTACACCTTC.

This clonotype has just one count. It may be a read error: a sequence one base away is much more abundant. The CDR3 loop reads CASSLTSGYDNEQYF. CDR3 DNA sequence: TGCGCCAGCAGCTTGACTAGCGGCTACGACAATGAGCAGTACTTC. This rearrangement joins TRBV5-1 to TRBJ2-1; 8 bases line up with TRBD2. The last part of the DNA fits TRBJ2-7 better; the J call may be wrong. CDR1 is SGHRS and CDR2 is YFSETQ in the germline V gene. This CDR3 has 15 amino acids.

In its sample, this clonotype was seen many times. The genes are TRBV5-5 and TRBJ2-2; D is unresolved. The CDR3 runs to 13 residues. CDR1 is SGHKS and CDR2 is YYEKEE in the germline V gene (reference sequence). Trimming left V 4 bases short and J 3 bases short, with 7 bases between. The CDR3 protein is CASSPWDTGELFF. In nucleotides, the CDR3 is TGTGCCAGCAGCCCATGGGACACCGGGGAGCTGTTTTTT.

This clonotype has at least ten counts. The chain has TRBV12-3 or TRBV12-4 and TRBJ2-2; TRBD2 matches at 7 bases. The CDR3 totals 17 residues. V shed 0 bases and J 2 bases; nucleotides not matched to a gene: 6. The CDR3 nucleotides are TGTGCCAGCAGTTTAGCCCTCACTAGCGCCAACACCGGGGAGCTGTTTTTT. Translation gives CASSLALTSANTGELFF.

To note about this clonotype: A read error may explain this, as a much larger clone is one base away. The chain carries TRBV30 and TRBJ2-2; D is tentatively TRBD1 or TRBD2 (5 bases each). Germline V gene lookup returns CDR1 GTSNPN and CDR2 SVGIG (reference sequence). CDR3 length: 13 residues. CDR3 coding DNA: TGTGCCTCTCAGGGTCTTAACACCGGGGAGCTGTCTTTT. This sequence encodes CASQGLNTGELSF.